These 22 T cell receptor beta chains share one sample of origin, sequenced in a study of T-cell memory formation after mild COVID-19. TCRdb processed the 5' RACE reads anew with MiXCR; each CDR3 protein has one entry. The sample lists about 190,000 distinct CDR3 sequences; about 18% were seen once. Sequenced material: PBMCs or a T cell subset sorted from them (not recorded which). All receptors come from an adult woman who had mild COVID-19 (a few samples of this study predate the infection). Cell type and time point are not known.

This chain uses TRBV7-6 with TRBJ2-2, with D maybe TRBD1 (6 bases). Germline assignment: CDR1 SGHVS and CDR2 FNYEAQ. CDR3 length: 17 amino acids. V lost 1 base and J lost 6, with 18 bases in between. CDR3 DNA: TGTGCCAGCAGCTTAGTTCCCTTACAGGGAGCGGCCGGGGAGCTGTTTTTT. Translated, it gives CASSLVPLQGAAGELFF.

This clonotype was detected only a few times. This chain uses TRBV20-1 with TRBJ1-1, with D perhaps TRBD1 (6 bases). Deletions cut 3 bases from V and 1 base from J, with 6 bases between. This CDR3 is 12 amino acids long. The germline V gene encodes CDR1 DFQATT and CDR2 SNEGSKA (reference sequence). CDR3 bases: TGCAGTGCTAGCAGGGGGAACACTGAAGCTTTCTTT. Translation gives CSASRGNTEAFF.

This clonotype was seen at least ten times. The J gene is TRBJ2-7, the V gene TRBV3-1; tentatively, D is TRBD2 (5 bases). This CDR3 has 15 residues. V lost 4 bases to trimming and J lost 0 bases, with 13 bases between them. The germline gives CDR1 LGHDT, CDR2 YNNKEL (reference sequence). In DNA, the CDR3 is TGTGCCAGCAGCCCCGAGGGTTTAAGCTCCTACGAGCAGTACTTC. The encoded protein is CASSPEGLSSYEQYF.

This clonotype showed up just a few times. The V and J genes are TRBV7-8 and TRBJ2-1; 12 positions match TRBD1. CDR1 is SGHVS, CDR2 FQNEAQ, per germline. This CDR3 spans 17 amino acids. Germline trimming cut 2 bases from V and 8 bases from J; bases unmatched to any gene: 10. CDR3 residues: CASSLISGTGGFDEQFF. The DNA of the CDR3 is TGTGCCAGCAGCTTAATCTCGGGGACAGGGGGCTTCGATGAGCAGTTCTTC. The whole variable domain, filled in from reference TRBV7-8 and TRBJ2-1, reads GAGVSQSPRYKVAKRGQDVALRCDPISGHVSLFWYQQALGQGPEFLTYFQNEAQLDKSGLPSDRFFAERPEGSVSTLKIQRTQQEDSAVYLCASSLISGTGGFDEQFFGPGTRLTVL.

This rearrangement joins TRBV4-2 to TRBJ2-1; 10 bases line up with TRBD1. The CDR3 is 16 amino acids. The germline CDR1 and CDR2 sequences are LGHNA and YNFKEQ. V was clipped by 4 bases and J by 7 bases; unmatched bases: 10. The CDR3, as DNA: TGTGCCAGCAGCCTAGGGACAGGGGATCGGAGTAATGAGCAGTTCTTC. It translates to CASSLGTGDRSNEQFF.

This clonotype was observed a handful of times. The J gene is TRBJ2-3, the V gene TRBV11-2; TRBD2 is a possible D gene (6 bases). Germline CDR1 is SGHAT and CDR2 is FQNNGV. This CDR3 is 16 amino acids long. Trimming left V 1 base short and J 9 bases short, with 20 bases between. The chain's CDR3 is CASSLARGSLRRTQYF. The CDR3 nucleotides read TGTGCCAGCAGCTTAGCCCGGGGGTCCCTGCGCCGCACGCAGTATTTT.

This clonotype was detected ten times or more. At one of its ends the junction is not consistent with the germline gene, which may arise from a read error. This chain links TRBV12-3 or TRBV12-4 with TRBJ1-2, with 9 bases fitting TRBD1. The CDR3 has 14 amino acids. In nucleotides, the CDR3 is TGCGCCAGCAGCCCGGGACAGGGTAACTATGGCTACACCTTC. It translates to CASSPGQGNYGYTF.

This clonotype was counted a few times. The CDR3 reads CASSSTSEGDTQYF. CDR3 DNA sequence: TGCGCCAGCAGCTCGACTAGCGAGGGAGATACGCAGTATTTT. J is TRBJ2-3 and V is TRBV5-1, with 8 bases aligning to TRBD2. Germline trimming cut 3 bases from V and 5 bases from J; bases unmatched to any gene: 5. The CDR3 loop spans 14 amino acids. The germline gives CDR1 SGHRS, CDR2 YFSETQ.

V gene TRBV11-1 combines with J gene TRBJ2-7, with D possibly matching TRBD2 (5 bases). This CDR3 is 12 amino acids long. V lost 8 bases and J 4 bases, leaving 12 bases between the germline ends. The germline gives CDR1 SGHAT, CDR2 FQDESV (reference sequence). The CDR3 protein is CASAGERYEQYF. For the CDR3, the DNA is TGTGCCAGCGCCGGGGAGCGGTACGAGCAGTACTTC. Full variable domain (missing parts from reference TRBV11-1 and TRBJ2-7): EAEVAQSPRYKITEKSQAVAFWCDPISGHATLYWYRQILGQGPELLVQFQDESVVDDSQLPKDRFSAERLKGVDSTLKIQPAELGDSAMYLCASAGERYEQYFGPGTRLTVT.

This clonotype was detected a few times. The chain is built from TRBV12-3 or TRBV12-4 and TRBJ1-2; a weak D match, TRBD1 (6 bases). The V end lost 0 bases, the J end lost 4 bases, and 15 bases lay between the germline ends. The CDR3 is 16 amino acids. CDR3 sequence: CASSLAGLLGGYGYTF. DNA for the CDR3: TGTGCCAGCAGTTTAGCGGGCCTATTAGGGGGCTATGGCTACACCTTC.

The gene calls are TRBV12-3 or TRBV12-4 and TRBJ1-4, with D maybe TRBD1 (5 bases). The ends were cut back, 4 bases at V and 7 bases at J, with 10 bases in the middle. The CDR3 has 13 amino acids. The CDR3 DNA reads TGTGCCAGCAGTTGGGGGGTGACTGAAAAACTGTTTTTT. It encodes CASSWGVTEKLFF.

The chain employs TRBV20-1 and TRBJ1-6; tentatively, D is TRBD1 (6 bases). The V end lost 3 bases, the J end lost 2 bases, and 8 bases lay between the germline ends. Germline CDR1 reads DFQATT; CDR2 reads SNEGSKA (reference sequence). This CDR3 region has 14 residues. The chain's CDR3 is CSASTGPYNSPLHF. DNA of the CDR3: TGCAGTGCTAGTACAGGGCCCTATAATTCACCCCTCCACTTT.

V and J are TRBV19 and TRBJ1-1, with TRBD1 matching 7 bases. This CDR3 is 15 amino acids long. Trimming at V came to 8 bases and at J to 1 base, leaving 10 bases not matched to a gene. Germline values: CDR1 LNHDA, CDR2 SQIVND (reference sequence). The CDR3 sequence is CASHRTGRANTEAFF. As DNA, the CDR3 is TGTGCCAGTCACCGGACAGGAAGGGCGAACACTGAAGCTTTCTTT.

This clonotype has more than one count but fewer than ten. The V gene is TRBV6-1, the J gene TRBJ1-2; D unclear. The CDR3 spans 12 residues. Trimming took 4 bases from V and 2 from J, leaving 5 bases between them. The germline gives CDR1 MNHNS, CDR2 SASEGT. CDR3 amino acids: CASSGQNYGYTF. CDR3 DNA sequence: TGTGCCAGCAGTGGGCAGAACTATGGCTACACCTTC.

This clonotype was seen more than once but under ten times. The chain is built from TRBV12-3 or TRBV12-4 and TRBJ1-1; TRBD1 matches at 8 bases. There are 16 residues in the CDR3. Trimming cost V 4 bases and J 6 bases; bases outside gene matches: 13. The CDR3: CASSSGQGGRVAEAFF. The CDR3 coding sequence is TGTGCCAGCAGTTCAGGACAGGGAGGTCGTGTCGCTGAAGCTTTCTTT.

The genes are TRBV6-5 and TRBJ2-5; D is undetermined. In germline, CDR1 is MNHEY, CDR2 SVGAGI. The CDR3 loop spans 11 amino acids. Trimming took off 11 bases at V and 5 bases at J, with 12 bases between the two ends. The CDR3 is CAPALGETQYF. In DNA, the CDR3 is TGTGCCCCAGCCTTGGGGGAGACCCAGTACTTC.

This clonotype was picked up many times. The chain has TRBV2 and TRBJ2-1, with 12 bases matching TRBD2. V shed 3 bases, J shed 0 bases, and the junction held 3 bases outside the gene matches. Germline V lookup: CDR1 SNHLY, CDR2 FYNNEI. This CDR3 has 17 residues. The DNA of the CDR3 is TGTGCCAGCAGTGATGGACTAGCGGGGAGCTCCTACAATGAGCAGTTCTTC. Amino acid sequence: CASSDGLAGSSYNEQFF.

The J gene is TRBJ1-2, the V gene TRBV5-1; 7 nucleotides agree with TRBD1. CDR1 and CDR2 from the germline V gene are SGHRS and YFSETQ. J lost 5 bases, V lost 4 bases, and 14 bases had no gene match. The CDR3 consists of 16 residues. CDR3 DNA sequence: TGCGCCAGCAGCCAAACTCGAGGAGGGGGCGTATATGGCTACACCTTC. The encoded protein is CASSQTRGGGVYGYTF.

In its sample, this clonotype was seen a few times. CDR3 loop: CASSPDYTGELFF. The CDR3 coding sequence is TGTGCCAGCAGCCCAGATTACACCGGGGAGCTGTTTTTT. The gene calls are TRBV7-7 and TRBJ2-2; D unclear. The CDR3 extends over 13 amino acids. The germline V and J ends were trimmed by 5 bases and 3 bases, with 7 bases remaining between them. In germline, CDR1 is SSHAT, CDR2 FNYEAQ (reference sequence).

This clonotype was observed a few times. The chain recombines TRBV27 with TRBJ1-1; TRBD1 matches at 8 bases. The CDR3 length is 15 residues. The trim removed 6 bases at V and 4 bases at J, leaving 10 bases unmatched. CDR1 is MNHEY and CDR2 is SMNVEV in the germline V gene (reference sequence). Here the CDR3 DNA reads TGTGCCAGCAGCAAACAATCCAGGGGGCGCACTGAAGCTTTCTTT. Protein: CASSKQSRGRTEAFF.

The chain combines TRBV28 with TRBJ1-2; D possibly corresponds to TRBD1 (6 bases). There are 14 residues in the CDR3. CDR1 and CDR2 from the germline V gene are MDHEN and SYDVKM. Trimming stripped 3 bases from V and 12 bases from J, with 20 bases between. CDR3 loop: CASSFGGPGLVNTF. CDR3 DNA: TGTGCCAGCAGTTTCGGGGGGCCGGGGCTTGTGAACACCTTC.

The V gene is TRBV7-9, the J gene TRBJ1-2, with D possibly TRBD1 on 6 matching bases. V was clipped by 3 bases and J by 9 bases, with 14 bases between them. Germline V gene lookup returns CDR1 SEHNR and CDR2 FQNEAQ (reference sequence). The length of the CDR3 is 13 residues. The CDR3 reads CASSFRDIDCYTF. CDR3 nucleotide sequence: TGTGCCAGCAGCTTCCGGGACATTGATTGCTACACCTTC.